These 14 T cell receptor beta chains were all obtained from the same sample, sequenced in a study of blood T cell repertoires in COVID-19. Produced via immunoSEQ multiplex PCR; TCRdb's table is partial and in-frame only. The data hold roughly 240,000 clones, with 86% observed a single time. Sequences were obtained from peripheral blood. The receptors were sampled from a woman older than 75 with COVID-19, enrolled during active disease.

This chain links TRBV19 with TRBJ2-2; 7 nucleotides match TRBD1. Trimming cost V 5 bases and J 4 bases; bases outside gene matches: 4. This CDR3 is built from 14 residues. Germline V gene data show CDR1 as LNHDA and CDR2 as SQIVND (reference sequence). CDR3 in amino acids: CASSSGGFTGELFF. Written as DNA, the CDR3 is TGTGCCAGTAGTTCAGGGGGATTCACCGGGGAGCTGTTTTTT.

This clone was found once. The J gene is TRBJ2-7, the V gene TRBV23-1; D is possibly TRBD1 (6 bases). TRBV23-1 is an ORF; its function is uncertain. Trimming shortened V by 4 bases and J by 1 base, and 11 bases separated the two germline ends. CDR3 length: 14 residues. The CDR3 loop reads CASSRHRVSYEQYV. For the CDR3, the DNA is TGCGCCAGCAGTCGCCACAGGGTTTCCTACGAGCAGTACGTC.

This sequence joins TRBV30 and TRBJ1-6; tentatively, D is TRBD1 (5 bases). CDR3 length equals 13 residues. Germline V gene sequence: CDR1 GTSNPN, CDR2 SVGIG (reference sequence). V was pared by 7 bases and J by 4 bases, with 11 bases between. The CDR3 coding sequence is TGTGCCTCCCAAGGGGATTATAATTCACCCCTCCACTTT. Translated, it gives CASQGDYNSPLHF.

Of note for this clone: The same CDR3 can be traced to other DNA sequences in this sample. The rearrangement joins TRBV6-2 or TRBV6-3 to TRBJ1-2; the D is unclear. The ends were cut back, 4 bases at V and 5 bases at J, with 8 bases in the middle. This CDR3 has 12 amino acids. Germline V gene sequence: CDR1 MNHEY, CDR2 SVGEGT. The chain's CDR3 is CASSFGAYGYTF. In DNA form, the CDR3 reads TGTGCCAGCAGTTTCGGAGCTTATGGCTACACCTTC.

The rearrangement joins TRBV5-1 to TRBJ2-7, with D uncertain. Germline V CDR1 and CDR2: SGHRS, YFSETQ. This CDR3 spans 13 amino acids. V shed 1 base and J shed 0 bases, with 5 bases lying between them. CDR3 loop: CASSLYSSYEQYF. CDR3 DNA sequence: TGCGCCAGCAGCTTGTACAGCTCCTACGAGCAGTACTTC. The full variable domain, in which reference TRBV5-1 and TRBJ2-7 provide the parts outside the CDR3, is KAGVTQTPRYLIKTRGQQVTLSCSPISGHRSVSWYQQTPGQGLQFLFEYFSETQRNKGNFPGRFSGRQFSNSRSEMNVSTLELGDSALYLCASSLYSSYEQYFGPGTRLTVT.

This clone has only a few counts. The V and J genes are TRBV3-1 (or the pseudogene TRBV3-2) and TRBJ1-1; the match to TRBD1 covers 9 bases. Germline-derived CDR1 and CDR2 are LGHDT and YNNKEL (reference sequence). V shed 1 base, J shed 7 bases, and the junction held 7 bases outside the gene matches. The CDR3 sequence is 15 residues long. In DNA form, the CDR3 reads TGTGCCAGCAGCCAAGGAGGGACAGGGAATTTTGAAGCTTTCTTT. It yields the protein CASSQGGTGNFEAFF.

This chain links TRBV3-1 (or the pseudogene TRBV3-2) with TRBJ2-1, with TRBD1 identical over 11 bases. The CDR3 extends over 13 amino acids. The germline V gene has CDR1 LGHDT and CDR2 YNNKEL (reference sequence). Trimming took 8 bases from V and 9 from J; bases not matched to a gene: 6. In nucleotides, the CDR3 is TGTGCCAGCGGACAGGGGGCGCTCAGTGAGCAGTTCTTC. This gives the protein CASGQGALSEQFF.

Here the CDR3 reads CASSSGSTGNTEAFF. In nucleotides, the CDR3 is TGTGCCAGCAGCTCCGGGTCTACAGGAAACACTGAAGCTTTCTTT. The chain is built from TRBV7-3 and TRBJ1-1, with D possibly being TRBD1 (5 bases). This CDR3 comprises 15 residues. With 4 bases removed from V and 2 bases from J, the gap between germline ends came to 14 bases. Germline CDR1 and CDR2: SGHTA and FQGTGA.

The rearrangement joins TRBV28 to TRBJ2-1, with a tentative D call TRBD2 (7 bases). This CDR3 is 14 amino acids long. Germline V CDR1 and CDR2: MDHEN, SYDVKM. V gave up 3 bases and J gave up 6 bases, with 12 bases separating them. CDR3 sequence reads: CASSLTRGGNEQFF. Written as DNA, the CDR3 is TGTGCCAGCAGTTTGACGAGGGGGGGCAATGAGCAGTTCTTC.

V gene TRBV10-1 combines with J gene TRBJ1-2; TRBD1 is a possible D gene (5 bases). This CDR3 spans 13 amino acids. The germline V and J ends were trimmed by 3 bases and 4 bases, with 9 bases remaining between them. Germline CDR1 reads WNHNN; CDR2 reads SYGVQD (reference sequence). This CDR3 is CASSDREGYGYTF. The CDR3 DNA reads as TGCGCCAGCAGTGACAGGGAAGGCTATGGCTACACCTTC.

This clone was seen just once. The DNA of the CDR3 is TGTGCCAGCAGTCATGACGGGGATTCACCCCTCCACTTT. Translation: CASSHDGDSPLHF. J is TRBJ1-6 and V is TRBV6-6, with D unclear. The germline CDR1 and CDR2 sequences are MNHNY and SVGAGI (reference sequence). CDR3 length: 13 residues. Trimming took 5 bases from V and 8 from J, leaving 10 bases between them.

The sample holds one count of this clone. The chain has TRBV18 and TRBJ1-1, with D uncertain. V gave up 3 bases and J gave up 1 base, with 9 bases separating them. Germline assignment: CDR1 KGHSH and CDR2 LQKENI. The CDR3 runs 14 residues. The CDR3 nucleotides read TGTGCCAGCTCACCGTCGAATAGGAACACTGAAGCTTTCTTT. Protein sequence: CASSPSNRNTEAFF.

V and J are TRBV7-2 and TRBJ1-1, with 7 bases fitting TRBD1. The germline V gene has CDR1 SGHTA and CDR2 FQGNSA. The CDR3 has 15 residues. V lost 5 bases, J lost 1 base, and 7 bases stayed unmatched. For the CDR3, the DNA is TGTGCCAGCAGCCTCTCACAGGGGACGAACACTGAAGCTTTCTTT. It encodes CASSLSQGTNTEAFF.

This clone came up a few times. In DNA form, the CDR3 reads TGTGCCAGCACCCTAAGGGGCAGGTTGAACACTGAAGCTTTCTTT. This translates into CASTLRGRLNTEAFF. V is TRBV5-6 and J is TRBJ1-1, with D perhaps TRBD1 (5 bases). Between the trimmed V and J ends, which lost 6 bases and 0 bases, there was a span of 15 bases. This CDR3 spans 15 amino acids. Germline loops: CDR1 SGHDT, CDR2 YYEEEE.